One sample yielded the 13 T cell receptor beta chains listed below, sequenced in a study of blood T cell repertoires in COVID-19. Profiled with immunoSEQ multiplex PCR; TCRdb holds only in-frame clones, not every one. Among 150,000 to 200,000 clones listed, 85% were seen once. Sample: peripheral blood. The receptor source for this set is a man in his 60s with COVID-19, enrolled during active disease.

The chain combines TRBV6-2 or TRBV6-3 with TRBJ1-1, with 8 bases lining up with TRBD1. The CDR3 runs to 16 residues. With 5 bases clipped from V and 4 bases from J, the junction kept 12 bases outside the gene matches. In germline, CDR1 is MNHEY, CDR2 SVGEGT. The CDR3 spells CASSEPSNRGGTEAFF. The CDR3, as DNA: TGTGCCAGCAGTGAGCCGTCAAACAGGGGGGGCACTGAAGCTTTCTTT.

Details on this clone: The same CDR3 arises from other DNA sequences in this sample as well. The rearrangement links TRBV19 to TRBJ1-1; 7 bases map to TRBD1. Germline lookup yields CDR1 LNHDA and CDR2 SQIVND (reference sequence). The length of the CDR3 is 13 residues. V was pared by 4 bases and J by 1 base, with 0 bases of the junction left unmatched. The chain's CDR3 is CASSRDRNTEAFF. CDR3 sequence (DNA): TGTGCCAGTAGTAGGGACAGGAACACTGAAGCTTTCTTT.

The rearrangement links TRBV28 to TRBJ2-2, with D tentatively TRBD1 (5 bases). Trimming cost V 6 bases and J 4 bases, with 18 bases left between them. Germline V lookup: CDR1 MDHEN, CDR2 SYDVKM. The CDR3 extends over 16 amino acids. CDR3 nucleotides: TGTGCCAGCAGCCTTATGAGACAAAGGGGCACCGGGGAGCTGTTTTTT. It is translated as CASSLMRQRGTGELFF.

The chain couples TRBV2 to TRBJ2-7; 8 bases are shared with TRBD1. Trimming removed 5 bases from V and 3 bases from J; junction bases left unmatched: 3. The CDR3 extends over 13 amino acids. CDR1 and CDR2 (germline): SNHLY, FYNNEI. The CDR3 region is CASSRDRSYEQYF. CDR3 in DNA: TGTGCCAGCAGTCGGGACAGGAGCTACGAGCAGTACTTC.

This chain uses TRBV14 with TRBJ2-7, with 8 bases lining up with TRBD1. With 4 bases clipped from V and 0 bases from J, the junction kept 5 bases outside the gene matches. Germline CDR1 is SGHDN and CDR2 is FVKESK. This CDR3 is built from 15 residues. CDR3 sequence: CASSRNRGSSYEQYF. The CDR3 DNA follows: TGTGCCAGCAGCCGGAACAGGGGGAGCTCCTACGAGCAGTACTTC.

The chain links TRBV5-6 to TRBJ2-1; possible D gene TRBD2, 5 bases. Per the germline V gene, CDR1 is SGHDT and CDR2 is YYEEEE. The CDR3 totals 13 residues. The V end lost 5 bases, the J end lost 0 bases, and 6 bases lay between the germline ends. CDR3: CASSRGSYNEQFF. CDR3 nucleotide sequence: TGTGCCAGCAGTCGGGGCTCCTACAATGAGCAGTTCTTC.

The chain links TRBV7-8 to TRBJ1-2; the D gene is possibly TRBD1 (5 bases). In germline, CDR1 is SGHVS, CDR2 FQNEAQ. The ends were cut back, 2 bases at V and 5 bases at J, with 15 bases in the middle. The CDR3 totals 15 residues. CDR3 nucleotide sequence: TGTGCCAGCAGCTTAAGCGCCGCGGGGCTTTATGGCTACACCTTC. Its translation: CASSLSAAGLYGYTF.

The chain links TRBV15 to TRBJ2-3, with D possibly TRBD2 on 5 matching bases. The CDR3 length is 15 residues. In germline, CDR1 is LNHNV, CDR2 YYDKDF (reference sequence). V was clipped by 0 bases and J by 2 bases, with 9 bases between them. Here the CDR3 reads CATSRDSGFTDTQYF. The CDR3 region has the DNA TGTGCCACCAGCAGAGATTCGGGGTTCACAGATACGCAGTATTTT. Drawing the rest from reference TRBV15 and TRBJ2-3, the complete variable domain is DAMVIQNPRYQVTQFGKPVTLSCSQTLNHNVMYWYQQKSSQAPKLLFHYYDKDFNNEADTPDNFQSRRPNTSFCFLDIRSPGLGDTAMYLCATSRDSGFTDTQYFGPGTRLTVL.

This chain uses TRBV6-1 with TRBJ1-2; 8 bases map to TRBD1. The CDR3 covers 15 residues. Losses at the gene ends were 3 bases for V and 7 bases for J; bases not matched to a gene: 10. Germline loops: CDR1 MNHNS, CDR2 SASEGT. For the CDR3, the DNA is TGTGCCAGCAGTGAGGGCCGGACAGGGCATTTTGGCTACACCTTC. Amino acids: CASSEGRTGHFGYTF.

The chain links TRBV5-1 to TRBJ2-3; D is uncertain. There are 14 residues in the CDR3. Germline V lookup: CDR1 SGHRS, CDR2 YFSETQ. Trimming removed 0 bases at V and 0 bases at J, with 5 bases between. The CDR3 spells CASSLARSTDTQYF. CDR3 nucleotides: TGCGCCAGCAGCTTGGCCCGTAGCACAGATACGCAGTATTTT.

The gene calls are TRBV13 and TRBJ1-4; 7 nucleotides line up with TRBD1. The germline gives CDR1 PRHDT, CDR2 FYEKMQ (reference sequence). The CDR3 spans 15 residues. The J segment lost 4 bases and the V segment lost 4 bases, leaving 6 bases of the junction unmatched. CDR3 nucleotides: TGTGCCAGCAGCTCTACAGGGGATAGTAATGAAAAACTGTTTTTT. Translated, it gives CASSSTGDSNEKLFF.

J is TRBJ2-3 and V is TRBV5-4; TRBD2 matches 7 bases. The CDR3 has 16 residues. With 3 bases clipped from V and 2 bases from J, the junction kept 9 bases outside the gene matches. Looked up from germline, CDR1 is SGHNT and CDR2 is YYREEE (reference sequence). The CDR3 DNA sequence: TGTGCCAGCAGCTCCCTAAAACTAGCGACCACAGATACGCAGTATTTT. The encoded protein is CASSSLKLATTDTQYF.

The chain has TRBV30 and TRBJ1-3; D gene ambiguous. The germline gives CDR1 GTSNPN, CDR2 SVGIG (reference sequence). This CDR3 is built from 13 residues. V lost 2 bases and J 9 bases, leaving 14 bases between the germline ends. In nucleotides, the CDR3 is TGTGCCTGGAGTCTGATCCTAGGGAGCACCATATATTTT. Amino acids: CAWSLILGSTIYF.